This T cell receptor beta chain was obtained from a study of CD8 T cells in Susac syndrome. V was pared by 3 bases and J by 4 bases, with 4 bases of the junction left unmatched. There are 16 residues in the CDR3. Per the germline V gene, CDR1 is SEHNR and CDR2 is FQNEAQ (reference sequence). When the RNA was reverse transcribed, random hexamers were used with an input of roughly 0.45 to 1 ug. Amplification of TCR beta CDR3 by immunoSEQ multiplex PCR spanned 54 Vbeta and 13 Jbeta. TCRdb passed the immunoSEQ multiplex PCR reads through MiXCR, listing each CDR3 protein once. In the table there are about 49,000 distinct CDR3 sequences, over 85% of which are singletons. In contrast to the negatively isolated CD8+ and CD4+ T cells, TEMRA cells were FACS-enriched.

The TCR originated in a human donor in good health. The specimen sequenced was CD8+ T cells from PBMCs. The rearrangement links TRBV7-9 to TRBJ2-2, with 11 bases aligning to TRBD2. Here the CDR3 DNA reads TGTGCCAGCAGCTTTAGCGGGAGGGCCGGCACCGGGGAGCTGTTTTTT. It encodes CASSFSGRAGTGELFF.